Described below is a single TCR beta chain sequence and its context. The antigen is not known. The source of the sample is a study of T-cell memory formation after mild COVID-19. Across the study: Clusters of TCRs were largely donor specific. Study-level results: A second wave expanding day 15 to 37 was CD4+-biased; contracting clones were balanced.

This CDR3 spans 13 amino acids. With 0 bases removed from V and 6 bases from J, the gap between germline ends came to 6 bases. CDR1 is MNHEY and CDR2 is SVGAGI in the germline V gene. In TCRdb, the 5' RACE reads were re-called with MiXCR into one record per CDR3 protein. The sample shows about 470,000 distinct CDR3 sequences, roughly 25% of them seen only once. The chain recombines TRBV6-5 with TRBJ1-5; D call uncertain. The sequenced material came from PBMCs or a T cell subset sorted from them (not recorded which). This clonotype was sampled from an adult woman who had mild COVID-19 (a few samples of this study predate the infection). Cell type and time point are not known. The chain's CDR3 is CASSYSYGQPQHF. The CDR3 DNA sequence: TGTGCCAGCAGTTACTCTTATGGTCAGCCCCAGCATTTT.